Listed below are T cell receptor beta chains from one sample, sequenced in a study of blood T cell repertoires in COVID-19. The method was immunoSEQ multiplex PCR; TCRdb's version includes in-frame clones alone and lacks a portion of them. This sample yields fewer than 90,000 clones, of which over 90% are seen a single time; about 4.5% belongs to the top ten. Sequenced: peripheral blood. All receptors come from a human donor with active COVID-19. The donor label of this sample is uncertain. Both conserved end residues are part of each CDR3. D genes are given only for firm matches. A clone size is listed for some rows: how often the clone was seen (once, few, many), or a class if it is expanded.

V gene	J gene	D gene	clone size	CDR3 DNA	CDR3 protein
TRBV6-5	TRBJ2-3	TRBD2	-	TGTGCCAGCAGTTCGGGGCGAAGCGGGGGGAATACGCAGTATTTT	CASSSGRSGGNTQYF
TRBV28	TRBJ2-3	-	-	TGTGCCAGCAGTTTAACAGGCCCCACAGATACGCAGTATTTT	CASSLTGPTDTQYF
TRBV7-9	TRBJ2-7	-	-	TGTGCCAGCAGCCGTGAGTACGAGCAGTACTTC	CASSREYEQYF
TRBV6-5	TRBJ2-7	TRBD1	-	TGTGCCAGCACCTATTCCGGGACAGGGGCTTACGAGCAGTACTTC	CASTYSGTGAYEQYF
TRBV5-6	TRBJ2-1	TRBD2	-	TGTGCCAGCAGCACCTGGACTAGCGGCAATGAGCAGTTCTTC	CASSTWTSGNEQFF
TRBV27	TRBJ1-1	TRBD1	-	TGTGCCAGCAGAGGGACAGGGGGGATGAACACTGAAGCTTTCTTT	CASRGTGGMNTEAFF
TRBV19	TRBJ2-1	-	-	TGTGCCACCCGTGCTAGCAGCTACAATGAGCAGTTCTTC	CATRASSYNEQFF
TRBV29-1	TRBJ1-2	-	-	TGCAGCGTTGACCTCCTAGGGGCAAGCTATGGCTACACCTTC	CSVDLLGASYGYTF
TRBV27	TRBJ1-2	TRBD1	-	TGTGCCAGCAGTTTAAAGGGGACAGGGGGCAGAAGGGGCTACACCTTC	CASSLKGTGGRRGYTF
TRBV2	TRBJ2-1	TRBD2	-	TGTGCCAGCAGTGGCAGGACTAGCGGGGTGAAGGGTGAGCAGTTCTTC	CASSGRTSGVKGEQFF
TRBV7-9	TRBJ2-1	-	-	TGTGCCAGCAGCGGCCGGGACAATGAGCAGTTCTTC	CASSGRDNEQFF
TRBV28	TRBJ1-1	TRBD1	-	TGTGCCAGCAGTGGACCCGGGACAGCGAACACTGAAGCTTTCTTT	CASSGPGTANTEAFF
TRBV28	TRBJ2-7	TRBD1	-	TGTGCCAGCAGTTCAAGGGACAGGGTTTGGTACGAGCAGTACTTC	CASSSRDRVWYEQYF
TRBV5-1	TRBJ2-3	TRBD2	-	TGCGCCAGCAGCCCACTAGCGGGAGGGCCGGGGGTCACAGATACGCAGTATTTT	CASSPLAGGPGVTDTQYF
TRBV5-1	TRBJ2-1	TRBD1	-	TGCGCCAGCAGCTATGGGGACAGTGACAATGAGCAGTTCTTC	CASSYGDSDNEQFF
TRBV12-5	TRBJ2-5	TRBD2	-	TGTGCTAGTGGTTTGGTAGGTAGCGGGGGGGCCGGAGAGACCCAGTACTTC	CASGLVGSGGAGETQYF
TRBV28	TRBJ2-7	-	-	TGTGCCAGCAGTTTGATCGACAGTTCCTTCTACGAGCAGTACTTC	CASSLIDSSFYEQYF
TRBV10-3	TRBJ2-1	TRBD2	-	TGTGCCACCGGGACTAGCGGGCCTAACAATGAGCAGTTCTTC	CATGTSGPNNEQFF
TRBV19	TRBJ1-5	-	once	TGTGCCAGTACCTATTCAGGGAATAGCAATCAGCCCCAGCATTTT	CASTYSGNSNQPQHF
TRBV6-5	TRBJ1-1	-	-	TGTGCCAGCAGTACCACGCAGGGCACTGAAGCTTTCTTT	CASSTTQGTEAFF
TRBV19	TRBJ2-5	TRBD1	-	TGTGCCAGTAGTGCCCGGGACAGTAGCGCCGAGACCCAGTACTTC	CASSARDSSAETQYF
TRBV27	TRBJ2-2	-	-	TGTGCCAGCAGTAGACACAGTGCGAACACCGGGGAGCTGTTTTTT	CASSRHSANTGELFF
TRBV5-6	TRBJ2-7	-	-	TGTGCCAGCAGCTTGGCCCGGTCTTTCTACGAGCAGTACTTC	CASSLARSFYEQYF
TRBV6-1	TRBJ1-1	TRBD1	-	TGTGCCAGCAGTGACCGACAGGGAGAGGACACTGAAGCTTTCTTT	CASSDRQGEDTEAFF
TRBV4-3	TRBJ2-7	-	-	TGCGCCAGCAGCCAAGACCATTACAGGCGGTCCTACGAGCAGTACTTC	CASSQDHYRRSYEQYF
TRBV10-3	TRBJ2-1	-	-	TGTGCCATCAGTGAGGGACAGCAATCCTACAATGAGCAGTTCTTC	CAISEGQQSYNEQFF
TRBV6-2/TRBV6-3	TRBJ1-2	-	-	TGTGCCAGCAACCCCGGCGGGTATGGCTACACCTTC	CASNPGGYGYTF
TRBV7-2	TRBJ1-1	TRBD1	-	TGTGCCAGCAGGTTAACCGGGACAGGGACATACCAAGCTTTCTTT	CASRLTGTGTYQAFF
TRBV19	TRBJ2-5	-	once	TGTGCCAGTAGTGATGACAACCAGCAAGAGACCCAGTACTTC	CASSDDNQQETQYF
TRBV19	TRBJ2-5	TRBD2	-	TGTGCCAGTATGACTAGCTTGGGGACCCAGTACTTC	CASMTSLGTQYF
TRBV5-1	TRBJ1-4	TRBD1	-	TGCGCCAGCACGCAGGGACAGGGAGGTGGTGAAAAACTGTTTTTT	CASTQGQGGGEKLFF
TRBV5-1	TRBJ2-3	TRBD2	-	TGCGCCAGCAGCTTGGTACTAGCGGGGAAGGCGGGCACAGATACGCAGTATTTT	CASSLVLAGKAGTDTQYF
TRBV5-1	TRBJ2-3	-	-	TGCGCCAGCAGCTTGACCACTTACGGAGATACGCAGTATTTT	CASSLTTYGDTQYF
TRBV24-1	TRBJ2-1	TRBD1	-	TGTGCCACCAGTGACCGAGGGACAGGGGGTAATGAGCAGTTCTTC	CATSDRGTGGNEQFF
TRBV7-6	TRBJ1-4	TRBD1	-	TGTGCCAGCAGCACGACAGGGGGTGGTGAAAAACTGTTTTTT	CASSTTGGGEKLFF
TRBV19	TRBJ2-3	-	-	TGTGCCAGTCTTAGTGGAGATACGCAGTATTTT	CASLSGDTQYF
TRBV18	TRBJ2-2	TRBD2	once	TGTGCCAGCTCACCACTAAATCGAGCGAGCGGGAGAATCCCCCCCGGGGAGCTGTTTTTT	CASSPLNRASGRIPPGELFF
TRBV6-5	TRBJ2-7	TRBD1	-	TGTGCCAGCAGGACAGGGGAGCGGAGGTACGAGCAGTACTTC	CASRTGERRYEQYF
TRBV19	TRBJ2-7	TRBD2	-	TGTGCCAGTAGTATAGAGGGGACTAGCGGCGCCTACGAGCAGTACTTC	CASSIEGTSGAYEQYF
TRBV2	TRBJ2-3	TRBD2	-	TGTGCCAGCAGTGTTCCCCTAGCGGGGGGTACGCAGTATTTT	CASSVPLAGGTQYF